This entry features one T cell receptor beta chain sequence. This record belongs to a study of blood T cell repertoires in COVID-19. Study background: Samples representing acute and convalescent COVID-19 were sourced from the United States, Italy and Spain.

Data came from immunoSEQ multiplex PCR; TCRdb stores just in-frame clones and leaves some out. The sample lists approximately 200,000 clones, around 85% seen once, with approximately 19% in the top ten. Participants were aged about 18 to 89 years from around 24 US areas. Self-reported history from a screening survey and questionnaire set each donor's cohort. Cohort 3 donors counted as recovered after two negative PCRs, clearance, or resolved symptoms. Sequencing was done on a sample of PBMCs or T cells enriched from blood (not recorded which). This sequence was found in a man aged 35 to 55 who had recovered from COVID-19.

CDR3 region: CASSDRGTGANVLTF. For the CDR3, the DNA is TGTGCCAGCAGTGACAGGGGTACTGGGGCCAACGTCCTGACTTTC. The chain uses TRBV6-4 and TRBJ2-6, with D perhaps TRBD1 (5 bases). Per the germline V gene, CDR1 is MRHNA and CDR2 is SNTAGT. V shed 2 bases and J shed 2 bases, with 7 bases lying between them. CDR3 length: 15 residues.